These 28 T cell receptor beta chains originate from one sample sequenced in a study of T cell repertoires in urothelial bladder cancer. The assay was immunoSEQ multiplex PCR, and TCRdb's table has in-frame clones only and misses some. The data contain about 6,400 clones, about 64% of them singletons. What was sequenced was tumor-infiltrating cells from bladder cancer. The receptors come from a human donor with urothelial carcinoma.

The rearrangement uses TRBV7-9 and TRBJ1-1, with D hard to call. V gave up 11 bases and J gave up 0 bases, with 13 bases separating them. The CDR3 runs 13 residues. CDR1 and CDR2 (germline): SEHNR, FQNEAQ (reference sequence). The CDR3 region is CAPTGAVNTEAFF. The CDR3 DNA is TGTGCCCCTACCGGCGCCGTGAACACTGAAGCTTTCTTT. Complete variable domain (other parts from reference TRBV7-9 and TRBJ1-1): DTGVSQNPRHKITKRGQNVTFRCDPISEHNRLYWYRQTLGQGPEFLTYFQNEAQLEKSRLLSDRFSAERPKGSFSTLEIQRTEQGDSAMYLCAPTGAVNTEAFFGQGTRLTVV.

The CDR3 region has the DNA TGTGCCAGCAGTGAAGTTGGAGAAGCAACCCGGAGCACAGATACGCAGTATTTT. Amino acid sequence: CASSEVGEATRSTDTQYF. The J gene is TRBJ2-3, the V gene TRBV6-1; D is ambiguous. Germline CDR1 and CDR2: MNHNS and SASEGT. CDR3 length: 18 residues. The germline V and J ends were trimmed by 1 base and 0 bases, with 17 bases remaining between them.

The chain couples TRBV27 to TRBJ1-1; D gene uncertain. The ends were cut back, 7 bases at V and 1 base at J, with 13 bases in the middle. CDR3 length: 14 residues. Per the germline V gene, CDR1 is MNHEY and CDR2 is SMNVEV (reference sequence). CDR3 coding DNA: TGTGCCAGCAAGGACCTCCCTCGGAACACTGAAGCTTTCTTT. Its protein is CASKDLPRNTEAFF.

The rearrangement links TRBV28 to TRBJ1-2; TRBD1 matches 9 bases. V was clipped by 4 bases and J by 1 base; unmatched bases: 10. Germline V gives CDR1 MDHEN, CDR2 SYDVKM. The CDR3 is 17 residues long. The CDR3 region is CASSSQGARSDNYGYTF. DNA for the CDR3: TGTGCCAGCAGTTCACAGGGGGCAAGGTCCGATAACTATGGCTACACCTTC.

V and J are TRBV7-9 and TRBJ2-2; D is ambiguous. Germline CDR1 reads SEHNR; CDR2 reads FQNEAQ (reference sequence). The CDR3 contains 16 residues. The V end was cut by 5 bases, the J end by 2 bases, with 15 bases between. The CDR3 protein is CASSAQAGRNTGELFF. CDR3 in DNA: TGTGCCAGCAGCGCCCAGGCCGGCCGCAACACCGGGGAGCTGTTTTTT.

For the CDR3, the DNA is TGCGCCAGCAGCTTGGAGGCTGCGGGATCTTACAATGAGCAGTTCTTC. Its protein is CASSLEAAGSYNEQFF. The chain joins TRBV5-1 to TRBJ2-1; tentative D call: TRBD2 (6 bases). Germline V lookup: CDR1 SGHRS, CDR2 YFSETQ. This CDR3 is 16 amino acids long. Trimming took off 0 bases at V and 4 bases at J, with 14 bases between the two ends.

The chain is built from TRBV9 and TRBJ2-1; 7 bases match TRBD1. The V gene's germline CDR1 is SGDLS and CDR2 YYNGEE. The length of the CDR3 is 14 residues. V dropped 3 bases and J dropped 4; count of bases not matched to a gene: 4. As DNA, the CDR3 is TGTGCCAGCAGCGCCGGGACAGCTTACAATGAGCAGTTCTTC. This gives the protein CASSAGTAYNEQFF.

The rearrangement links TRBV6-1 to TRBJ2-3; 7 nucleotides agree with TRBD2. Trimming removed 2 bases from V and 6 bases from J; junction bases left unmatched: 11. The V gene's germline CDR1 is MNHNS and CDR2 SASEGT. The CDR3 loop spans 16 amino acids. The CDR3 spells CASSEYWTSSGDTQYF. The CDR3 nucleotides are TGTGCCAGCAGTGAATATTGGACTAGTTCGGGGGATACGCAGTATTTT.

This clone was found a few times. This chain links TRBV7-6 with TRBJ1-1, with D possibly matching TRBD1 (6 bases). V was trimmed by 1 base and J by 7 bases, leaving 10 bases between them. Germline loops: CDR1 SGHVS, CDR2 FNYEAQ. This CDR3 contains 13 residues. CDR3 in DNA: TGTGCCAGCAGCTTAGACCCACAGGGTGAAGCTTTCTTT. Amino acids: CASSLDPQGEAFF.

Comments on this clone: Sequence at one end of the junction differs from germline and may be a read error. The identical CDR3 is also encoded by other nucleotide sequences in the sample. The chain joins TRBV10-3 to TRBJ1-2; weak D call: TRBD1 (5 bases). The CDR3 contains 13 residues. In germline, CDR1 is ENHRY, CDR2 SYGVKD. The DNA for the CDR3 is TGTGCTATCAGCAGGGAGGGGAACTATGGCTACACCTTC. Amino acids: CAISREGNYGYTF.

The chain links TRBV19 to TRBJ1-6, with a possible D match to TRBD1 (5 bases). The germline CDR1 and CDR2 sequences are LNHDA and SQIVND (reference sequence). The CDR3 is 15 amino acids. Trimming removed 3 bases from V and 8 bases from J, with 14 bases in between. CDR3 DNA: TGTGCCAGTAGTATTGCGGGGGTAAGGGATTCACCCCTCCACTTT. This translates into CASSIAGVRDSPLHF.

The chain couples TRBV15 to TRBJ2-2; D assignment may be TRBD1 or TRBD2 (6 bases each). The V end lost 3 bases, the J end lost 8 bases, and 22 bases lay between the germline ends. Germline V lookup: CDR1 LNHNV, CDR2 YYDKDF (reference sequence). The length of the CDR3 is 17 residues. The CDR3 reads CATSSALGQGRRGELFF. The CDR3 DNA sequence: TGTGCCACCAGCAGCGCCCTTGGGCAGGGGAGGAGGGGGGAGCTGTTTTTT. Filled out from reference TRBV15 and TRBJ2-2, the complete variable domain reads DAMVIQNPRYQVTQFGKPVTLSCSQTLNHNVMYWYQQKSSQAPKLLFHYYDKDFNNEADTPDNFQSRRPNTSFCFLDIRSPGLGDTAMYLCATSSALGQGRRGELFFGEGSRLTVL.

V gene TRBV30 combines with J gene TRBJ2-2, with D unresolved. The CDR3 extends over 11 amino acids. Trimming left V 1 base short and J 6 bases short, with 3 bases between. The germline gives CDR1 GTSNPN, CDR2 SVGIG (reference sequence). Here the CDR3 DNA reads TGTGCCTGGAGTGGGGCCGGGGAGCTGTTTTTT. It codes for CAWSGAGELFF.

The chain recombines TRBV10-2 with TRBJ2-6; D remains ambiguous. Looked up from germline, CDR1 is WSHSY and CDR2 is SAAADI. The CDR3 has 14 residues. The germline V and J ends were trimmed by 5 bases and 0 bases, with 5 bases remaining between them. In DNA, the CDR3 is TGCGCCAGCAGTTTGTCCTCTGGGGCCAACGTCCTGACTTTC. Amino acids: CASSLSSGANVLTF.

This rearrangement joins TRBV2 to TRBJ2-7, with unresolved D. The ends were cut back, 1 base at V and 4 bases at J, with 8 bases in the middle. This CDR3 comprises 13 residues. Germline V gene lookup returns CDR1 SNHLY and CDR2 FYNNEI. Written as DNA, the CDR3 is TGTGCCAGCAGTGAAGAGAACCTTTACGAGCAGTACTTC. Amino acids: CASSEENLYEQYF. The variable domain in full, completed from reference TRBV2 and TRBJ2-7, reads EPEVTQTPSHQVTQMGQEVILRCVPISNHLYFYWYRQILGQKVEFLVSFYNNEISEKSEIFDDQFSVERPDGSNFTLKIRSTKLEDSAMYFCASSEENLYEQYFGPGTRLTVT.

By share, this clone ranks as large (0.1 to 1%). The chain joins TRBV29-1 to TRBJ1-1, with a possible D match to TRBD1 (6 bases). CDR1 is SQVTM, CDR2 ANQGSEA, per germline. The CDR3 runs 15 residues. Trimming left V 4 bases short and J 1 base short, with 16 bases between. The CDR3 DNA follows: TGCAGCGTTGGAAGTTCGGGGGCGCGGAACACTGAAGCTTTCTTT. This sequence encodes CSVGSSGARNTEAFF. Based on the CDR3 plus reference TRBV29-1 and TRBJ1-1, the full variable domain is SAVISQKPSRDICQRGTSLTIQCQVDSQVTMMFWYRQQPGQSLTLIATANQGSEATYESGFVIDKFPISRPNLTFSTLTVSNMSPEDSSIYLCSVGSSGARNTEAFFGQGTRLTVV.

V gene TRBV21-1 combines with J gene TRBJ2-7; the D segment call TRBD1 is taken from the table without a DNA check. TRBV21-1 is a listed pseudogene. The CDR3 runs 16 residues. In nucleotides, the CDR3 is TGTGCCAGCAGTCAAGGGGGTAGGACAGGGTGGTTTTGGCAGTACTTC. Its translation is CASSQGGRTGWFWQYF.

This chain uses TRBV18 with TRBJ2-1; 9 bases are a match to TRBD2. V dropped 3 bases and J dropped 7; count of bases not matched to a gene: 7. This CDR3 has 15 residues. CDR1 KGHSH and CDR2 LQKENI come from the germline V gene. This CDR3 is CASSPNAGGPNEQFF. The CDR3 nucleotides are TGTGCCAGCTCACCTAATGCGGGGGGGCCGAATGAGCAGTTCTTC.

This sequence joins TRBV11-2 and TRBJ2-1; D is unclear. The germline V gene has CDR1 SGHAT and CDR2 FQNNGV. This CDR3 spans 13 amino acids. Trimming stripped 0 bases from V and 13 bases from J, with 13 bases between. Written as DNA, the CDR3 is TGTGCCAGCAGCTTAGATCGAGCGACCGCCCAGTTCTTC. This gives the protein CASSLDRATAQFF.

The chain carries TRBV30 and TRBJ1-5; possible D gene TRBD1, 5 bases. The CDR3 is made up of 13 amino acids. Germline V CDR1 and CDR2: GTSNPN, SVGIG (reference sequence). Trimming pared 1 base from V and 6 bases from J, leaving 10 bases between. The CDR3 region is CAWSERDGQPQHF. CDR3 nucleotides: TGTGCCTGGAGTGAGAGGGACGGTCAGCCCCAGCATTTT.

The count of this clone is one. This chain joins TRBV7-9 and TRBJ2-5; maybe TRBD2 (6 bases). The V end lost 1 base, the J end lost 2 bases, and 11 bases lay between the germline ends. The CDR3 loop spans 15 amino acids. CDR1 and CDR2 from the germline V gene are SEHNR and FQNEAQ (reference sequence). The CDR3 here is CASSLGRVGQETQYF. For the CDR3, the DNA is TGTGCCAGCAGCTTAGGGAGGGTAGGACAAGAGACCCAGTACTTC.

The DNA for the CDR3 is TGTGCCAGCACCCCAGCCGGGACAGAAGAGACCCAGTACTTC. It specifies CASTPAGTEETQYF. The chain is built from TRBV7-9 and TRBJ2-5; 7 bases are shared with TRBD1. From germline, CDR1 is SEHNR and CDR2 FQNEAQ (reference sequence). Trimming removed 7 bases from V and 3 bases from J; junction bases left unmatched: 8. The CDR3 has 14 amino acids.

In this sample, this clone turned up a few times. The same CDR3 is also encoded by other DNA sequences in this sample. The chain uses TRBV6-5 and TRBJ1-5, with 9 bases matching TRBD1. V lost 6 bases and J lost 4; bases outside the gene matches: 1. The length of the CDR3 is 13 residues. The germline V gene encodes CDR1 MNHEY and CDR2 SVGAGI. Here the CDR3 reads CASRGTGNQPQHF. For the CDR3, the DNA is TGTGCCAGCAGGGGGACAGGGAATCAGCCCCAGCATTTT.

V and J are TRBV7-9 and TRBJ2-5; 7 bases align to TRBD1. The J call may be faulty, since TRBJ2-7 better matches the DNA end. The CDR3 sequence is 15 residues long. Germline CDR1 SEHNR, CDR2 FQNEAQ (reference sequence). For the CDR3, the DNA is TGTGCCAGCAGCCTCCAAACAGGGGTTCGGTACGAGCAGTACTTC. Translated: CASSLQTGVRYEQYF.

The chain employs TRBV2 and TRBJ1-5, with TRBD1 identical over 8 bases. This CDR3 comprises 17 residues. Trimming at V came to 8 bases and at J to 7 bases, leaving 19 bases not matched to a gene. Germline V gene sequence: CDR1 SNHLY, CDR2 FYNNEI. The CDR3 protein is CASSHRIGQGKGQPQHF. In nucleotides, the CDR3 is TGTGCCAGCTCCCATCGCATTGGACAGGGTAAAGGACAGCCCCAGCATTTT.

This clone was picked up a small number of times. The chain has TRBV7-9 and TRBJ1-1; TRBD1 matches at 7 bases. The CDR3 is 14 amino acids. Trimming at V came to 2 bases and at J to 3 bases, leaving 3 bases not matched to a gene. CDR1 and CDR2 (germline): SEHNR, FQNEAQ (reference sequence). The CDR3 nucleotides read TGTGCCAGCAGCTTACGAGGGGGCCACACTGAAGCTTTCTTT. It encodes CASSLRGGHTEAFF.

DNA for the CDR3: TGTGCCAGCAGCTTAACGGCTAGCGGGGGTGGCTCCTACAATGAGCAGTTCTTC. It is translated as CASSLTASGGGSYNEQFF. The V call is TRBV7-6, the J call TRBJ2-1; 10 bases fit TRBD2. CDR1 and CDR2 (germline): SGHVS, FNYEAQ. The CDR3 has 18 amino acids. V lost 2 bases, J lost 0 bases, and 7 bases stayed unmatched.

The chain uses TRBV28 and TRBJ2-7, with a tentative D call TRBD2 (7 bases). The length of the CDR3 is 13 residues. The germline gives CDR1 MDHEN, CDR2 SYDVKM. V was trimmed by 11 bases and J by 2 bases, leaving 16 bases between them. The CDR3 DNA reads TGTGCCGCCAAGGGGGGGAAAACCTACGAGCAGTACTTC. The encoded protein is CAAKGGKTYEQYF.